The following is a T cell receptor (beta chain) sequence with its context. Antigen specificity is unknown. The TRB libraries of cDNA were built by UMI-labeled 5' RACE. TCRdb reprocessed the 5' RACE reads; each CDR3 protein has one entry and no DNA is given. The sample table includes around 140,000 distinct CDR3 sequences. The sample belongs to a study of CXCR3-negative and CXCR3-positive naive CD8 T cells. Study results and caveats: Similarly elevated diversity marked both naive subsets, with memory CD8+ cells showing far lower diversity. A higher hydrophobicity marked the TRB CDR3s of CXCR3-positive naive cells versus CXCR3-negative naive cells.

This CDR3 spans 14 amino acids. Looked up from germline, CDR1 is SSHAT and CDR2 is FNYEAQ (reference sequence). Triplicate 300,000-cell sorts were made of each CD8+ T cell subset. This clonotype originated in a human donor in good health. Some clones in this sample may be carry-over from other donors' samples. The sample consisted of naive CXCR3+ CD8+ T cells from blood. Noted subset: CD45RO-CCR7+CD27+CD95- naive CD8+ T cells expressing CXCR3 (TNR3+). The chain recombines TRBV7-7 with TRBJ2-3; the TRBD1 assignment by TCRdb is unverifiable without DNA. This CDR3 reads CASSSNDREHTQYF.